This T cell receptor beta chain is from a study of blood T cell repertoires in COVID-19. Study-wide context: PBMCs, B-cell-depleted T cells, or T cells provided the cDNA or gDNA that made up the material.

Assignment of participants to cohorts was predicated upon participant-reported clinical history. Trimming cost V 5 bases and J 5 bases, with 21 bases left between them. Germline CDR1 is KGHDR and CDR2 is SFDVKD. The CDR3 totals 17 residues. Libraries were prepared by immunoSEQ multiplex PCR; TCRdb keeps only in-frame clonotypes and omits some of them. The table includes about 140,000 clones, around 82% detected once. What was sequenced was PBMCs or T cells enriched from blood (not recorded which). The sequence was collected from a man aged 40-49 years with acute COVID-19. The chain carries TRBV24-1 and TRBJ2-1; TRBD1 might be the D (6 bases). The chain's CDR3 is CATSGPPRGILDNEQFF. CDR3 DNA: TGTGCCACCAGTGGTCCCCCCAGGGGTATCCTCGACAATGAGCAGTTCTTC.